These 7 T cell receptor beta chains share one sample of origin, sequenced in a study of shared clonotypes between healthy human individuals. Assay: immunoSEQ multiplex PCR; the TCRdb copy retains only in-frame clones and omits some. The profile covers around 980,000 clones, with approximately 78% appearing a single time and 0.6% to 0.75% taken by the ten largest. Sequencing was carried out using memory CD4+ T cells from PBMCs. The subset was: CD45RA-negative fraction. The source of these receptors is a man younger than 30 in good health. Some clones in this sample may be carry-over from other donors' samples.

This clone was seen only a few times. This CDR3 is CATSRAGTGFEKLFF. CDR3 nucleotide sequence: TGTGCCACCAGCAGAGCCGGGACAGGGTTTGAAAAACTGTTTTTT. The chain employs TRBV15 and TRBJ1-4, with 9 bases that match TRBD1. CDR1 is LNHNV, CDR2 YYDKDF, per germline (reference sequence). The CDR3 is 15 amino acids. J gave up 7 bases and V 1 base, and 4 bases lay outside the gene matches.

The rearrangement joins TRBV4-3 to TRBJ2-5, with 11 bases identical to TRBD2. Germline CDR1 LGHNA, CDR2 YSLEER. This CDR3 has 15 residues. Trimming removed 0 bases from V and 8 bases from J; junction bases left unmatched: 5. CDR3 residues: CASSQDPTSGRTQYF. CDR3 nucleotide sequence: TGCGCCAGCAGCCAAGATCCCACTAGCGGGAGAACCCAGTACTTC.

The V call is TRBV15, the J call TRBJ2-3; 8 bases line up with TRBD2. The germline V gene encodes CDR1 LNHNV and CDR2 YYDKDF (reference sequence). The CDR3 covers 16 residues. Trimming removed 1 base from V and 2 bases from J; junction bases left unmatched: 5. The CDR3 nucleotides read TGTGCCACCAGCAGAGTAACTAGCGGACTCACAGATACGCAGTATTTT. It is translated as CATSRVTSGLTDTQYF.

This clone came up once. Within the sample, other DNA sequences also encode this same CDR3. This chain uses TRBV18 with TRBJ2-2, with D unclear. Between the trimmed V and J ends, which lost 2 bases and 2 bases, there was a span of 3 bases. CDR3 length equals 13 residues. Germline-derived CDR1 and CDR2 are KGHSH and LQKENI. The CDR3 bases are TGTGCCAGCTCACCAGGAAACACCGGGGAGCTGTTTTTT. It encodes CASSPGNTGELFF.

Only one count was recorded for this clone. V usage is TRBV11-1 and J usage is TRBJ2-1, with 7 positions matching TRBD1. In germline, CDR1 is SGHAT, CDR2 FQDESV (reference sequence). The V segment lost 5 bases and the J segment 0 bases; nucleotides outside the gene matches: 7. CDR3 length equals 16 residues. CDR3 DNA: TGTGCCAGCAGCCCACCGGGACAGAGCTCCTACAATGAGCAGTTCTTC. Translation: CASSPPGQSSYNEQFF.

As for this clone: A much larger clone lies a single base off, so this may be a read error. This specimen includes other DNA sequences encoding the same CDR3. J is TRBJ1-2 and V is TRBV19; 8 bases agree with TRBD1. Germline CDR1 reads LNHDA; CDR2 reads SQIVND (reference sequence). The CDR3 totals 14 residues. V was pared by 2 bases and J by 2 bases, with 1 base of the junction left unmatched. The CDR3 loop reads CASSIWTGNYGYTF. The CDR3 nucleotides read TGTGCCAGTAGTATATGGACAGGGAACTATGGCTACACCTTC.

For this clone: Within the sample, other DNA sequences also encode this same CDR3. The chain employs TRBV7-2 and TRBJ2-1; TRBD1 agrees at 10 bases. The CDR3 runs to 15 residues. In germline, CDR1 is SGHTA, CDR2 FQGNSA. Germline trimming cut 5 bases from V and 4 bases from J; bases unmatched to any gene: 5. CDR3 nucleotides: TGTGCCAGCAGCCTCGACAGGGGGCTATACAATGAGCAGTTCTTC. Protein sequence: CASSLDRGLYNEQFF.